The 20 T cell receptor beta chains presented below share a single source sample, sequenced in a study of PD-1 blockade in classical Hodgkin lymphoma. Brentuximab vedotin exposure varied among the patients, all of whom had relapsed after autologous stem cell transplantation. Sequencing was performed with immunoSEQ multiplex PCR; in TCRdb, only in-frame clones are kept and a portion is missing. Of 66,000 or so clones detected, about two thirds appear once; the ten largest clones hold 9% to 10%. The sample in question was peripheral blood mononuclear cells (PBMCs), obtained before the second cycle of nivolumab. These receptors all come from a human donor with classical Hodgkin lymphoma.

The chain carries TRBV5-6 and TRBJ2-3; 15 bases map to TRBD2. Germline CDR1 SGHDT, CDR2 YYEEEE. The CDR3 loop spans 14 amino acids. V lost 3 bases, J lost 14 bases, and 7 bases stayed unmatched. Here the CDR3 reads CASSSRTSGRVWYF. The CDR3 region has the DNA TGTGCCAGCAGCTCCAGGACTAGCGGGAGGGTTTGGTATTTT.

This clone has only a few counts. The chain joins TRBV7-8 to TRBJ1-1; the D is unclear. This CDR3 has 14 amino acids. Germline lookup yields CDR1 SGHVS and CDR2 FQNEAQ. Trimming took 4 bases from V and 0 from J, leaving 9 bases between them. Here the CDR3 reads CASSSWSMNTEAFF. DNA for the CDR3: TGTGCCAGCAGCTCATGGAGCATGAACACTGAAGCTTTCTTT.

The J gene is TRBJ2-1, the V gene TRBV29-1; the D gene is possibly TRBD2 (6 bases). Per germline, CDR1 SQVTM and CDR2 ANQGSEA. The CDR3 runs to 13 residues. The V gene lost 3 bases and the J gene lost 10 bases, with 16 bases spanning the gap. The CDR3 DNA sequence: TGCAGCGTTGATAAGGAGGGGTTCGGGGAGCAGTTCTTC. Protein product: CSVDKEGFGEQFF.

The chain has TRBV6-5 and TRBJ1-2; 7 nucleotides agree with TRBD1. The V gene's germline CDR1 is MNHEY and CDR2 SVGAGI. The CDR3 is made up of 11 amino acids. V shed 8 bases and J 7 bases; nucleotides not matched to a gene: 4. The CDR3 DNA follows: TGTGCCAGCCGGACAGGCGGTGGCTACACCTTC. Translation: CASRTGGGYTF.

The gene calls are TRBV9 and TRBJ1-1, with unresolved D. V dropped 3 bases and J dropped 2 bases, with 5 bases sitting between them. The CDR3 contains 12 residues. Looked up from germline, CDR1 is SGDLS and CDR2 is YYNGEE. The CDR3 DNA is TGTGCCAGCAGCGCTTACAACACTGAAGCTTTCTTT. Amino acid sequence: CASSAYNTEAFF.

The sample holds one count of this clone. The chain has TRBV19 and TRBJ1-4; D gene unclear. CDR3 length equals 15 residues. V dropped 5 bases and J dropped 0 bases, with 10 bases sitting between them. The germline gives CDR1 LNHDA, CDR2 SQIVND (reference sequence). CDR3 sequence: CASSPTAATNEKLFF. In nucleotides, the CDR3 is TGTGCCAGTAGTCCTACAGCTGCAACTAATGAAAAACTGTTTTTT.

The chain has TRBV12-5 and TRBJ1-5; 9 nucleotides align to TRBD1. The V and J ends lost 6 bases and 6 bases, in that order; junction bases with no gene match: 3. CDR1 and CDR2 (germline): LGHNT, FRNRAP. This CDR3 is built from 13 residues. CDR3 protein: CASGQGARQPQHF. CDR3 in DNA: TGTGCTAGTGGACAGGGGGCGCGTCAGCCCCAGCATTTT.

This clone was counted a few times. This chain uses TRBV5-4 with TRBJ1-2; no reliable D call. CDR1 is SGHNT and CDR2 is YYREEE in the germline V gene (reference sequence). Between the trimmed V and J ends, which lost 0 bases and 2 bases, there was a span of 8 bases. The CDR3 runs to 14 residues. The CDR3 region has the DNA TGTGCCAGCAGCTTGGCGGGCGGGAACTATGGCTACACCTTC. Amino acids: CASSLAGGNYGYTF.

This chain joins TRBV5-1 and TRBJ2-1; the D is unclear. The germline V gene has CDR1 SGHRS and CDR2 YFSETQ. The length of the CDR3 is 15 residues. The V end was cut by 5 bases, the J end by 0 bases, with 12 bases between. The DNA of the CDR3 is TGCGCCAGCAGTCTAACTTTCAACTCCTACAATGAGCAGTTCTTC. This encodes CASSLTFNSYNEQFF.

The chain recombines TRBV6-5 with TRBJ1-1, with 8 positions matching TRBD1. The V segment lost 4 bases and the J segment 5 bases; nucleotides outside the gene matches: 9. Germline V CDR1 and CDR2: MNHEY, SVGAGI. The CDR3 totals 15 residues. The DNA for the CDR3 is TGTGCCAGCAGTTTGACAGGGGTGGGGGGGACTGAAGCTTTCTTT. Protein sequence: CASSLTGVGGTEAFF.

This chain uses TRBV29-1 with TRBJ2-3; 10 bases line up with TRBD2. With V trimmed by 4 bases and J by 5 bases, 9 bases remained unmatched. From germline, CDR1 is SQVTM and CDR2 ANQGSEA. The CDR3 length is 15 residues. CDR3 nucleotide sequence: TGCAGCGTTGTAATACTAGCGGGGAGGGTAGATACGCAGTATTTT. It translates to CSVVILAGRVDTQYF.

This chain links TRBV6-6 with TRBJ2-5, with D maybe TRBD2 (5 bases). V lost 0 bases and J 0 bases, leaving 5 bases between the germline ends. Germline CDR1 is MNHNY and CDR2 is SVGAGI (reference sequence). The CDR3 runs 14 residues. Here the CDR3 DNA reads TGTGCCAGCAGTTACTCCGGGAACCAAGAGACCCAGTACTTC. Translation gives CASSYSGNQETQYF.

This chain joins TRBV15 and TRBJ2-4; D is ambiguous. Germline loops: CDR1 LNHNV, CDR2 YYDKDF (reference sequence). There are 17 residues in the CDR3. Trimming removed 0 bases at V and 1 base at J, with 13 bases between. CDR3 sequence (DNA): TGTGCCACCAGCAGAGATCGGCAGAATGGCGCCAAAAACATTCAGTACTTC. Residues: CATSRDRQNGAKNIQYF.

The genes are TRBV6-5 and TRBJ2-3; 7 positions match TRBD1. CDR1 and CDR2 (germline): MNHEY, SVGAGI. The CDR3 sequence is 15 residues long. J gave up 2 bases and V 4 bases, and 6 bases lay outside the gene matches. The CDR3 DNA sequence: TGTGCCAGCAGTTCGAGGGGGCCTTTCACAGATACGCAGTATTTT. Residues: CASSSRGPFTDTQYF.

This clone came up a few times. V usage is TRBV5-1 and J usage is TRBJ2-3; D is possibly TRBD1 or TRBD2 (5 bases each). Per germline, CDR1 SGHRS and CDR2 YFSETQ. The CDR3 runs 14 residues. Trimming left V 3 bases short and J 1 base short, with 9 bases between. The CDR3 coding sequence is TGCGCCAGCAGCTACCGGGGCGGCACAGATACGCAGTATTTT. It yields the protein CASSYRGGTDTQYF.

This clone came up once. The CDR3 spells CASSQGLGEQYF. The CDR3 region has the DNA TGCGCCAGCAGTCAGGGGCTAGGCGAGCAGTACTTC. The rearrangement uses TRBV10-2 and TRBJ2-7, with D perhaps matching TRBD1 (6 bases). The CDR3 covers 12 residues. Germline values: CDR1 WSHSY, CDR2 SAAADI. V was shortened by 5 bases and J by 6 bases, with 11 bases between the two germline ends.

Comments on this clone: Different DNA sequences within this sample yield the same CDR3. CDR3 nucleotides: TGTGCCAGCAGCTTGCGGAACACTGAAGCTTTCTTT. Its translation is CASSLRNTEAFF. The chain employs TRBV11-2 and TRBJ1-1; D gene uncertain. Germline values: CDR1 SGHAT, CDR2 FQNNGV. The CDR3 is 12 residues long. V was shortened by 3 bases and J by 1 base, with 3 bases between the two germline ends. Drawing the rest from reference TRBV11-2 and TRBJ1-1, the complete variable domain is EAGVAQSPRYKIIEKRQSVAFWCNPISGHATLYWYQQILGQGPKLLIQFQNNGVVDDSQLPKDRFSAERLKGVDSTLKIQPAKLEDSAVYLCASSLRNTEAFFGQGTRLTVV.

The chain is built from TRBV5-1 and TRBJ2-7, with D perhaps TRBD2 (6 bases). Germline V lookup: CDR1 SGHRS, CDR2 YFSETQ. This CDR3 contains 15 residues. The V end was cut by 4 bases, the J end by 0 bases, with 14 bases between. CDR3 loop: CASSLYGGGSYEQYF. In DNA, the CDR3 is TGCGCCAGCAGCCTTTATGGGGGAGGCTCCTACGAGCAGTACTTC.

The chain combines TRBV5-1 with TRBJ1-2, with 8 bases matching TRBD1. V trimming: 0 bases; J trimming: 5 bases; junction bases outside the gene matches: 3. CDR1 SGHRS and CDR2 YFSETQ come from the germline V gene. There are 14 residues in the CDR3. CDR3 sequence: CASSLEGTGYGYTF. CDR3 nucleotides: TGCGCCAGCAGCTTGGAGGGGACAGGTTATGGCTACACCTTC.

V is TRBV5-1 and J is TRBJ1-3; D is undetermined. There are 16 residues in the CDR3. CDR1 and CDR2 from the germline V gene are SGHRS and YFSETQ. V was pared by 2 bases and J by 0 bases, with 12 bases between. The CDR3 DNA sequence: TGCGCCAGCAGCTTAATGGGTCAGAGCTCTGGAAACACCATATATTTT. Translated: CASSLMGQSSGNTIYF.